The clone carrying this T cell receptor (beta chain) was found many times. The antigen is not known. The time point is: newly diagnosed GD, antithyroid drugs for less than 3 months. PBMC-derived RNA was used for the TCR library. The record originates from a study of regulatory T cells in long-lasting Graves disease. Study-wide findings and caveats: Rather than thyroid tissue, only peripheral blood underwent study.

Germline assignment: CDR1 SGDLS and CDR2 YYNGEE. The CDR3 has 15 amino acids. Unmatched junction bases numbered 7, after V lost 4 bases and J lost 3 bases. For TCR beta, libraries came from iRepertoire HTBI primers and Arm-PCR of CDR3 regions. TCRdb ran MiXCR on the multiplex PCR reads and lists one entry per CDR3 protein. Here the sample spans over 450,000 distinct CDR3 sequences, around 12% being singletons. This sample was also put to use in a study of T cells in Graves' hyperthyroidism and ophthalmopathy. That study reports: Diagnosis of hyperthyroidism was new in patients aged 18 to 65, and its duration was under 2 months.

The chain employs TRBV9 and TRBJ2-1; 7 bases are shared with TRBD2. Sequencing was performed on peripheral blood mononuclear cells (PBMCs), taken at new diagnosis, from a patient treated with antithyroid drugs. This clonotype originated in a woman in her 30s with Graves disease. The CDR3 region has the DNA TGTGCCAGCAGCTCAAGCGGGATCGTCTACAATGAGCAGTTCTTC. Protein sequence: CASSSSGIVYNEQFF.